This note documents a single T cell receptor (beta chain) sequence. These data originate in a study of OX40 agonist ivuxolimab in advanced cancers. Peripheral blood came from all dose cohorts at three timepoints. From germline, CDR1 is SGHAT and CDR2 FQNNGV. After removal of 0 bases from V and 3 bases from J, the junction contained 5 bases not matched to a gene. The CDR3 runs 16 residues. Libraries were prepared by immunoSEQ multiplex PCR; TCRdb keeps only in-frame clonotypes and omits some of them. The sample includes roughly 86,000 clones, roughly 93% of them seen just once. This TCR was sampled from an adult with an advanced solid tumor such as melanoma, head and neck, liver or kidney cancer. J is TRBJ2-5 and V is TRBV11-2; TRBD1 agrees at 9 bases. The sequencing here drew on CD4+ or CD8+ T cells sorted from blood, taken in a trial of the OX40 agonist ivuxolimab. CDR3 in amino acids: CASSLEGTGSEETQYF. The CDR3, as DNA: TGTGCCAGCAGCTTAGAGGGGACAGGGAGTGAAGAGACCCAGTACTTC.